One sample yielded the 9 T cell receptor beta chains listed below, sequenced in a study of human T cells and chemical hapten exposure. TCRdb re-derived calls from the RACE reads in MiXCR, one entry per CDR3 protein. The table shows 250,000 or so distinct CDR3 sequences, with about 9% occurring only once. As for time point: pre-sensitization, week 0. Described treatment: therapeutic diphenylcyclopropenone sensitization with weekly scalp DPC. The source material was whole blood, sampled in connection with sensitization to the hapten diphenylcyclopropenone (DPC). These receptors came from a woman in her thirties or forties with alopecia areata. Some clones in this sample may be carry-over from other donors' samples.

This clonotype was detected only a few times. This chain joins TRBV10-3 and TRBJ2-4; 8 bases fit TRBD1. Germline V gives CDR1 ENHRY, CDR2 SYGVKD. The CDR3 consists of 13 residues. V trimming: 8 bases; J trimming: 6 bases; junction bases outside the gene matches: 6. CDR3 sequence (DNA): TGTGCCATCGCCCCACAGGGGGTAAACATTCAGTACTTC. Residues: CAIAPQGVNIQYF.

This clonotype was seen more than once but under ten times. The V gene is TRBV6-4, the J gene TRBJ2-1; no firm D call. Trimming shortened V by 0 bases and J by 0 bases, and 9 bases separated the two germline ends. CDR1 MRHNA and CDR2 SNTAGT come from the germline V gene. This CDR3 has 16 amino acids. This chain's CDR3 is CASSDSTSNSYNEQFF. CDR3 nucleotides: TGTGCCAGCAGTGACTCGACTTCCAACTCCTACAATGAGCAGTTCTTC.

Only a few counts were recorded for this clonotype. V usage is TRBV11-2 and J usage is TRBJ2-6, with no clear D. The CDR3 is made up of 15 amino acids. V was pared by 4 bases and J by 0 bases, with 7 bases between. Germline V gene data show CDR1 as SGHAT and CDR2 as FQNNGV. The DNA for the CDR3 is TGTGCCAGCAGCTATTACAGCTCTGGGGCCAACGTCCTGACTTTC. Its translation is CASSYYSSGANVLTF.

This rearrangement joins TRBV12-3 or TRBV12-4 to TRBJ1-1; 8 bases are shared with TRBD1. The CDR3 has 15 residues. V shed 5 bases, J shed 6 bases, and the junction held 11 bases outside the gene matches. The CDR3 DNA reads TGTGCCAGCAGTAAAACCTTACAGGGGGGAGCTGAAGCTTTCTTT. Protein: CASSKTLQGGAEAFF.

This clonotype was found many times. CDR3 nucleotides: TGCAGCGTTGGGAGGATCTCGAACACTGAAGCTTTCTTT. Amino acids: CSVGRISNTEAFF. This rearrangement joins TRBV29-1 to TRBJ1-1; no clear D. This CDR3 has 13 residues. Between the trimmed V and J ends, which lost 4 bases and 1 base, there was a span of 10 bases. The germline CDR1 and CDR2 sequences are SQVTM and ANQGSEA.

J is TRBJ2-2 and V is TRBV6-2 or TRBV6-3, with TRBD2 identical over 15 bases. CDR3 length: 17 amino acids. Trimming at V came to 8 bases and at J to 0 bases, leaving 4 bases not matched to a gene. Germline values: CDR1 MNHEY, CDR2 SVGEGT. The CDR3 loop reads CASGWTSGRANTGELFF. CDR3 DNA sequence: TGTGCCAGCGGATGGACTAGCGGGAGGGCGAACACCGGGGAGCTGTTTTTT.

The chain is built from TRBV29-1 and TRBJ2-3; D is ambiguous. Per the germline V gene, CDR1 is SQVTM and CDR2 is ANQGSEA. The CDR3 consists of 14 residues. V was clipped by 4 bases and J by 1 base, with 12 bases between them. CDR3 DNA sequence: TGCAGCGTTGCCGTAGTGGCAGGCACAGATACGCAGTATTTT. It encodes CSVAVVAGTDTQYF.

This rearrangement joins TRBV6-5 to TRBJ2-1; D ambiguous. Germline CDR1 and CDR2: MNHEY and SVGAGI. This CDR3 is 15 amino acids long. Trimming removed 1 base from V and 5 bases from J, with 12 bases in between. The CDR3 here is CASSYLISPHNEQFF. CDR3 DNA sequence: TGTGCCAGCAGTTACTTGATCTCACCCCACAATGAGCAGTTCTTC.

This clonotype came up a few times. This chain connects TRBV18 to TRBJ1-2, with no clear D. Germline CDR1 and CDR2: KGHSH and LQKENI. The CDR3 runs 12 residues. The germline V and J ends were trimmed by 3 bases and 7 bases, with 9 bases remaining between them. The CDR3 nucleotides read TGTGCCAGCTCACCGGGCAGCGGTGGCTACACCTTC. This translates into CASSPGSGGYTF.